These 5 T cell receptor beta chains originate from one sample sequenced in a study of blood T cell repertoires in COVID-19. Produced via immunoSEQ multiplex PCR; TCRdb's table is partial and in-frame only. The table includes more than 150,000 clones, about four fifths detected once. The source material was peripheral blood. Every receptor here comes from a woman of 80 years or more with COVID-19, enrolled during active disease.

The V call is TRBV4-2, the J call TRBJ2-2; D not resolved. This CDR3 region has 15 residues. Trimming removed 4 bases from V and 0 bases from J, with 9 bases in between. Germline CDR1 reads LGHNA; CDR2 reads YNFKEQ. The CDR3: CASSRSRTNTGELFF. The CDR3 nucleotides are TGTGCCAGCAGCCGTTCCAGGACGAACACCGGGGAGCTGTTTTTT.

The V call is TRBV2, the J call TRBJ1-1; 11 nucleotides line up with TRBD1. Germline values: CDR1 SNHLY, CDR2 FYNNEI. Trimming cost V 10 bases and J 4 bases; bases outside gene matches: 8. The CDR3 has 14 residues. CDR3 loop: CAIAPGQGGTEAFF. CDR3 bases: TGTGCCATCGCCCCGGGACAGGGGGGCACTGAAGCTTTCTTT. The variable domain in full, with the rest retrieved from reference TRBV2 and TRBJ1-1, is EPEVTQTPSHQVTQMGQEVILRCVPISNHLYFYWYRQILGQKVEFLVSFYNNEISEKSEIFDDQFSVERPDGSNFTLKIRSTKLEDSAMYFCAIAPGQGGTEAFFGQGTRLTVV.

J is TRBJ2-2 and V is TRBV6-6; 9 bases fit TRBD2. Trimming cost V 5 bases and J 3 bases; bases outside gene matches: 1. The germline V gene encodes CDR1 MNHNY and CDR2 SVGAGI (reference sequence). The CDR3 is made up of 14 amino acids. CDR3 bases: TGTGCCAGCAGTCTAGCGGGACACACCGGGGAGCTGTTTTTT. Protein sequence: CASSLAGHTGELFF.

The V and J genes are TRBV2 and TRBJ1-1; 9 bases match TRBD1. The CDR3 is 14 amino acids. V shed 6 bases, J shed 7 bases, and the junction held 9 bases outside the gene matches. Looked up from germline, CDR1 is SNHLY and CDR2 is FYNNEI. The CDR3: CASRSTGGQIEAFF. DNA of the CDR3: TGTGCCAGCAGATCTACAGGGGGCCAAATTGAAGCTTTCTTT.

The rearrangement uses TRBV5-1 and TRBJ2-5; 10 positions agree with TRBD2. The CDR3 is made up of 15 amino acids. The germline V gene has CDR1 SGHRS and CDR2 YFSETQ. The ends lost 4 bases at V and 1 base at J; junction bases unmatched: 4. In nucleotides, the CDR3 is TGCGCCAGCAGCCCCCGGACTAGCGGCCAAGAGACCCAGTACTTC. Protein sequence: CASSPRTSGQETQYF.